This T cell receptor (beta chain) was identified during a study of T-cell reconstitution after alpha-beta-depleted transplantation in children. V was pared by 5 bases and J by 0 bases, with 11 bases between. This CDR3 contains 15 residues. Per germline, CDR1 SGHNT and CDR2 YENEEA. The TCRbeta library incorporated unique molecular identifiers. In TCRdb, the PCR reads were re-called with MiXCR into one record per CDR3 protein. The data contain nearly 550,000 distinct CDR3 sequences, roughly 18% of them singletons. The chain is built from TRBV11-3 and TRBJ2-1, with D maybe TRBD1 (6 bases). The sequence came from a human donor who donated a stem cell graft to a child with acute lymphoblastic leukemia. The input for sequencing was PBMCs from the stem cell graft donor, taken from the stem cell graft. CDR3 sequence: CASSADRRSYNEQFF. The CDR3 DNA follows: TGTGCCAGCAGCGCCGACAGGCGCTCCTACAATGAGCAGTTCTTC.